This T cell receptor (beta chain) was sequenced in a study of blood T cell repertoires in COVID-19. As for the study in general: The origin of the acute and convalescent COVID-19 samples was the United States, Italy and Spain. T cells, B-cell-depleted T cells, or PBMCs provided the cDNA or gDNA that served as material.

Original processing notes: It was from reference gene primer amplification that nucleated cell counts were estimated. Clones were read by immunoSEQ multiplex PCR, and TCRdb kept only the in-frame ones, dropping some. For V, J and clone size, that table is used; D and trimming come from the DNA. The data show tens of thousands of clones, over 75% seen once. Germline V CDR1 and CDR2: SGHNT, YYREEE (reference sequence). The CDR3 runs 16 residues. Between the trimmed V and J ends, which lost 0 bases and 2 bases, there was a span of 14 bases. This TCR was recovered from a woman aged 60-75 years with acute or convalescent COVID-19. Material: peripheral blood. V usage is TRBV5-4 and J usage is TRBJ1-2; D perhaps matches TRBD1 (6 bases). CDR3 bases: TGTGCCAGCAGCTTGGCGGGGGGCGAAAGAAACTATGGCTACACCTTC. Translating it yields CASSLAGGERNYGYTF. The full variable domain, its missing parts supplied by reference TRBV5-4 and TRBJ1-2, is ETGVTQSPTHLIKTRGQQVTLRCSSQSGHNTVSWYQQALGQGPQFIFQYYREEENGRGNFPPRFSGLQFPNYSSELNVNALELDDSALYLCASSLAGGERNYGYTFGSGTRLTVV.